Shown below are 9 T cell receptor beta chains from a single sample sequenced in a study of T-cell memory formation after mild COVID-19. TCRdb passed the 5' RACE reads through MiXCR, listing each CDR3 protein once. This sample has 350,000 to 500,000 distinct CDR3 sequences, with 18% found just once. The sequenced sample was PBMCs or a T cell subset sorted from them (not recorded which). Receptors originate from a young man who had mild COVID-19 (a few samples of this study predate the infection). Cell type and time point are not known.

This clonotype was counted many times. The chain couples TRBV5-1 to TRBJ1-5; TRBD1 might be the D (6 bases). V lost 4 bases and J 1 base, leaving 12 bases between the germline ends. CDR1 is SGHRS, CDR2 YFSETQ, per germline. The CDR3 runs 15 residues. This chain's CDR3 is CASSPFGGSNQPQHF. In nucleotides, the CDR3 is TGCGCCAGCAGCCCTTTTGGGGGCAGCAATCAGCCCCAGCATTTT.

V gene TRBV3-1 combines with J gene TRBJ1-2, with a possible D match to TRBD1 (6 bases). There are 14 residues in the CDR3. V was shortened by 2 bases and J by 5 bases, with 12 bases between the two germline ends. CDR1 LGHDT and CDR2 YNNKEL come from the germline V gene (reference sequence). CDR3 sequence reads: CASSQSTGSYGYTF. Written as DNA, the CDR3 is TGTGCCAGCAGCCAATCGACAGGCAGTTATGGCTACACCTTC.

This clonotype was seen only a few times. This chain connects TRBV7-3 to TRBJ2-3, with TRBD2 identical over 12 bases. Germline V gives CDR1 SGHTA, CDR2 FQGTGA. The CDR3 spans 16 residues. V lost 6 bases to trimming and J lost 1 base; unmatched junction nucleotides: 5. As DNA, the CDR3 is TGTGCCAGCAGACTAGCGGGGGGTGGAGGCACAGATACGCAGTATTTT. The encoded protein is CASRLAGGGGTDTQYF.

This rearrangement joins TRBV20-1 to TRBJ1-5; no definite D call. In germline, CDR1 is DFQATT, CDR2 SNEGSKA (reference sequence). Trimming left V 3 bases short and J 0 bases short, with 9 bases between. This CDR3 is built from 14 residues. Written as DNA, the CDR3 is TGCAGTGCTAGGCGGACGGATAGCAATCAGCCCCAGCATTTT. Translated, it gives CSARRTDSNQPQHF.

V usage is TRBV21-1 and J usage is TRBJ2-5; no check of the table's D call, TRBD1, against the DNA was made. TRBV21-1 is a known pseudogene. The CDR3 covers 23 residues. The CDR3 spells CASSKSILGPRNAGRQGGETQYF. The CDR3 DNA reads as TGTGCCAGCAGCAAATCAATCTTGGGGCCAAGAAATGCAGGGCGTCAGGGCGGTGAGACCCAGTACTTC.

The sample holds a few counts of this clonotype. The DNA for the CDR3 is TGCAGTGCTAGAGATCCTAGGGGGTTGGATAGCAATCAGCCCCAGCATTTT. Protein sequence: CSARDPRGLDSNQPQHF. The chain couples TRBV20-1 to TRBJ1-5, with a tentative D call TRBD1 (6 bases). Germline lookup yields CDR1 DFQATT and CDR2 SNEGSKA (reference sequence). The CDR3 sequence is 17 residues long. V was shortened by 0 bases and J by 0 bases, with 15 bases between the two germline ends.

In nucleotides, the CDR3 is TGTGCCAGCAGCCCGACAGGGGGGATGGAGACCCAGTACTTC. Amino acids: CASSPTGGMETQYF. The V and J genes are TRBV7-3 and TRBJ2-5; 9 positions match TRBD1. The V and J ends lost 5 bases and 5 bases, in that order; junction bases with no gene match: 6. The germline V gene has CDR1 SGHTA and CDR2 FQGTGA. CDR3 length: 14 residues.

CDR3: CSVEGGVNYGYTF. DNA of the CDR3: TGCAGCGTTGAAGGGGGGGTTAACTATGGCTACACCTTC. The gene calls are TRBV29-1 and TRBJ1-2; TRBD1 might be the D (5 bases). V gave up 1 base and J gave up 1 base, with 7 bases separating them. CDR1 is SQVTM and CDR2 is ANQGSEA in the germline V gene. The CDR3 loop spans 13 amino acids.

This chain connects TRBV5-1 to TRBJ2-1; D is ambiguous. V lost 4 bases and J 5 bases, leaving 16 bases between the germline ends. From germline, CDR1 is SGHRS and CDR2 YFSETQ. This CDR3 has 15 residues. CDR3 sequence (DNA): TGCGCCAGCAGCACTCGAGGTCCCCATAACAATGAGCAGTTCTTC. This codes for CASSTRGPHNNEQFF.